This TCR beta chain was identified in a study of cytomegalovirus exposure and HLA in healthy donors. At the level of the study: Under 85% of 398 genotyped donors fell in the Caucasian-associated ancestry cluster. The study, taken as a whole, reports: Later analysis identified a missense DCLRE1C variant that was linked to TCR beta V- and J-gene trimming. Generally TCR sequences proved uncommon, though certain public TCRs appeared in numerous donors. Compared with the approximately 670-donor mean, an Asian-associated ancestry cluster reportedly had fewer N-insertions, according to a later analysis.

It was with 60 Vbeta and 13 Jbeta primers that the PCR ran. Method: immunoSEQ multiplex PCR; TCRdb's copy keeps in-frame clones and lacks some. The listing contains 70,000 or so clones. To note about this clone: Its antigen is unknown.

This receptor was taken from a man aged 40-55 years in good health and CMV-seronegative. The sequencing sample was made of PBMCs.

The CDR3 here is CAWSLPPGYEQYF. CDR3 nucleotides: TGTGCCTGGAGCCTCCCGCCGGGCTACGAGCAGTACTTC. The V and J genes are TRBV30 and TRBJ2-7; no reliable D call. The CDR3 totals 13 residues. Per germline, CDR1 GTSNPN and CDR2 SVGIG (reference sequence). Between the trimmed V and J ends, which lost 3 bases and 3 bases, there was a span of 12 bases.